This TCR beta chain was obtained from a study of cytomegalovirus exposure and HLA in healthy donors. Researchers ran the PCR with 60 Vbeta and 13 Jbeta primers. Here immunoSEQ multiplex PCR was the method, and the copy in TCRdb shows in-frame clones only, minus some. The repertoire has roughly 190,000 clones, 84% of them found once; the top ten carry about 2.4%. The ends were cut back, 7 bases at V and 2 bases at J, with 12 bases in the middle. Looked up from germline, CDR1 is SGHTA and CDR2 is FQGNSA. The CDR3 runs to 13 residues. Sequencing was carried out using PBMCs. This clonotype was obtained from a woman aged 45-65 years in good health and CMV-seropositive. This chain connects TRBV7-2 to TRBJ2-7; D not certain. The CDR3 DNA follows: TGTGCCAGCAACAATAGAGGTCCCTACGAGCAGTACTTC. Translating gives CASNNRGPYEQYF.